This T cell receptor (beta chain) was recovered during a study of T cell repertoires in cytomegalovirus infection (dated by TCRdb to about 2019). General notes on the study: Alongside well-studied HLA-B-restricted epitopes, the peptide stimulations were aimed at recently identified HLA-C-restricted CMV epitopes, whose presentation resists viral immunomodulation. Donor HLA type was relevant to the analysis, as public TCR beta signatures indicated carriage of CMV infection together with the matching HLA type. General findings and caveats noted by the study authors: In both this cohort and an independent roughly 360-donor cohort, the cumulative frequency of public TCR beta family members distinguished carriers of CMV infection plus the relevant HLA type. The ex vivo response was dominated by HLA-C-restricted CMV-specific TCR beta clonotypes, which also provided the single most frequent clonotype in two of eight donors.

For this clonotype: This receptor's antigen is unknown. Per-base quality was not reported, and no clone a single base away is much larger than it.

Per the publication, the treatment or condition label means: in vitro stimulation with specific CMV peptide epitopes to enrich CMV-specific T cells. The CDR3 goes from the cysteine to the phenylalanine over 15 residues. CDR3 DNA is the only sequence kept; it has 45 bases, read in frame from the first base. Looking up the germline V gene yields CDR1 SGHVS and CDR2 FNYEAQ. V is clipped by 5 bases and J by 2 bases, and the sequence between their germline boundaries is 13 bases long. The sequencing machine was an Illumina HiSeq 1500. Clones were called with MiXCR by TCRdb after fastp trimmed the public reads at Q25, and only in-frame beta chains were retained. When rows share a CDR3 protein, they turn into one entry using the most common DNA and genes. For this sample there are 450,000 to 600,000 distinct CDR3 sequences; around 35% appear just once. In total, the top ten clones hold 15% to 20% of the sample.

This TCR came from a human donor in good health (CMV status not recorded). Some clones in this sample may be carry-over from other donors' samples. This sample comprised cultured PBMCs, obtained from culture after CMV antigen stimulation. The chain uses TRBV7-6 and TRBJ2-1, with the D gene not confidently named. The nucleotide sequence is TGTGCCAGCAGCCCCCTAACGGCCACCTACAATGAGCAGTTCTTC. Translated, this is CASSPLTATYNEQFF.